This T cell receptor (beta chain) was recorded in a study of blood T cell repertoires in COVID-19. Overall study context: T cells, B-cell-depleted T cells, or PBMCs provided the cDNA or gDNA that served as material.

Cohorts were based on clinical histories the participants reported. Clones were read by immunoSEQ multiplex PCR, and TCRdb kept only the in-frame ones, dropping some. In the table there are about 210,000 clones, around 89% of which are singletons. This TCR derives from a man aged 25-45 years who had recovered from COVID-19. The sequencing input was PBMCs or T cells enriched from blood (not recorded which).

DNA of the CDR3: TGCGCCAGCAGCACCCGGACAGGGGGAGAGCAGTTCTTC. Translating gives CASSTRTGGEQFF. V gene TRBV5-1 combines with J gene TRBJ2-1, with 10 positions matching TRBD1. The CDR3 has 13 residues. J was trimmed by 10 bases and V by 4 bases; bases with no gene match: 5. CDR1 is SGHRS and CDR2 is YFSETQ in the germline V gene.